What follows are 18 T cell receptor beta chains derived from one specimen sequenced in a study of CD8 T cells in ankylosing spondylitis. TCRdb re-called the 5' RACE reads through MiXCR, storing one row per CDR3 protein. The sample includes some 250,000 distinct CDR3 sequences, about 10% of them seen just once. Source material: blood, either unsorted or a sorted T cell fraction (not recorded which). The source of these receptors is a male donor with ankylosing spondylitis or in good health (not recorded which).

This clonotype was observed many times. The V gene is TRBV12-3 or TRBV12-4, the J gene TRBJ2-5; D not certain. V dropped 2 bases and J dropped 5 bases, with 12 bases sitting between them. The CDR3 has 14 residues. The CDR3 DNA reads TGTGCCAGCAGTTTAATGGGCCCGCAGGAGACCCAGTACTTC. It yields the protein CASSLMGPQETQYF.

This clonotype was counted only a few times. The chain is built from TRBV7-9 and TRBJ2-3, with D uncertain. CDR1 SEHNR and CDR2 FQNEAQ come from the germline V gene (reference sequence). Trimming removed 1 base from V and 5 bases from J, with 7 bases in between. The CDR3 length is 13 residues. The CDR3 DNA follows: TGTGCCAGCAGCTTAGACGGCAGAGATACGCAGTATTTT. Its translation is CASSLDGRDTQYF.

This clonotype was seen many times. This rearrangement joins TRBV20-1 to TRBJ2-2, with D maybe TRBD2 (6 bases). CDR1 and CDR2 from the germline V gene are DFQATT and SNEGSKA (reference sequence). V was clipped by 4 bases and J by 0 bases, with 6 bases between them. This CDR3 contains 13 residues. The CDR3 region has the DNA TGCAGTGCTACGGGGGCGAACACCGGGGAGCTGTTTTTT. This encodes CSATGANTGELFF.

Ten or more counts support this clonotype. The rearrangement joins TRBV20-1 to TRBJ2-3; D perhaps matches TRBD2 (7 bases). In germline, CDR1 is DFQATT, CDR2 SNEGSKA (reference sequence). The CDR3 is 15 residues long. V was pared by 6 bases and J by 4 bases, with 20 bases between. The CDR3 is CSAPRGRGIADTQYF. DNA of the CDR3: TGCAGTGCGCCGCGGGGGAGGGGGATCGCAGATACGCAGTATTTT.

This clonotype was found many times. The chain recombines TRBV20-1 with TRBJ2-1; D call uncertain. V lost 1 base, J lost 8 bases, and 12 bases lay in between. Germline V lookup: CDR1 DFQATT, CDR2 SNEGSKA (reference sequence). The CDR3 is 13 amino acids. This CDR3 is CSARGRNGDEQFF. CDR3 DNA sequence: TGCAGTGCTAGAGGGCGGAACGGCGATGAGCAGTTCTTC.

This clonotype was counted at least ten times. The rearrangement uses TRBV12-3 or TRBV12-4 and TRBJ2-2; D is uncertain. The CDR3 loop spans 14 amino acids. Trimming removed 1 base from V and 1 base from J, with 4 bases in between. The CDR3 coding sequence is TGTGCCAGCAGTTTAGGCGGGAACACCGGGGAGCTGTTTTTT. Amino acids: CASSLGGNTGELFF.

The chain uses TRBV11-2 and TRBJ2-5; D gene uncertain. Germline assignment: CDR1 SGHAT and CDR2 FQNNGV. Trimming took off 5 bases at V and 2 bases at J, with 12 bases between the two ends. The CDR3 contains 14 residues. This CDR3 reads CASSLGPTQETQYF. The CDR3, as DNA: TGTGCCAGCAGCCTAGGGCCCACACAAGAGACCCAGTACTTC.

This clonotype was detected only a few times. This chain uses TRBV6-1 with TRBJ2-1; no reliable D call. V lost 6 bases and J 0 bases, leaving 9 bases between the germline ends. The CDR3 runs to 14 residues. Germline V gene lookup returns CDR1 MNHNS and CDR2 SASEGT. The CDR3 sequence: CASRTPSSYNEQFF. As DNA, the CDR3 is TGTGCCAGCAGAACCCCGAGCTCCTACAATGAGCAGTTCTTC.

This clonotype came up many times. V gene TRBV5-1 combines with J gene TRBJ1-3; D call uncertain. Deletions cut 4 bases from V and 4 bases from J, with 15 bases between. The CDR3 spans 15 residues. Germline-derived CDR1 and CDR2 are SGHRS and YFSETQ. CDR3 loop: CASSLSPTEGNTIYF. DNA of the CDR3: TGCGCCAGCAGCCTGAGCCCTACAGAGGGAAACACCATATATTTT.

The sample holds many counts of this clonotype. The genes are TRBV10-3 and TRBJ2-2; maybe TRBD2 (6 bases). Germline CDR1 and CDR2: ENHRY and SYGVKD. V dropped 9 bases and J dropped 0 bases, with 20 bases sitting between them. This CDR3 has 17 residues. The CDR3 coding sequence is TGTGCCATTCCCCTTGGCGGGGCGGGCACGAACACCGGGGAGCTGTTTTTT. Translating it yields CAIPLGGAGTNTGELFF.

This clonotype was counted at least ten times. The V call is TRBV21-1, the J call TRBJ1-1; the table assigns TRBD1, which was not confirmed against the DNA. TRBV21-1 is noted as a pseudogene. This CDR3 is 18 amino acids long. The CDR3 protein is CASSFGRGPTEADTEAFF. CDR3 nucleotides: TGTGCCAGCAGCTTCGGTAGGGGACCGACAGAGGCGGACACTGAAGCTTTCTTT.

This clonotype was counted at least ten times. The CDR3 protein is CASLGTDLYGYTF. In DNA form, the CDR3 reads TGTGCCAGCCTCGGGACAGATCTTTATGGCTACACCTTC. The chain joins TRBV12-3 or TRBV12-4 to TRBJ1-2; 7 bases map to TRBD1. The junction had 8 bases not matched to a gene; V was cut back by 8 bases and J by 5 bases. This CDR3 is 13 amino acids long.

In this sample, this clonotype turned up many times. The CDR3 DNA reads as TGCGCCAGCAGCTTGGGACTAGCGGTCTACAATGAGCAGTTCTTC. Translated: CASSLGLAVYNEQFF. V usage is TRBV5-1 and J usage is TRBJ2-1; 9 bases agree with TRBD2. Germline loops: CDR1 SGHRS, CDR2 YFSETQ. The CDR3 consists of 15 residues. The V segment lost 0 bases and the J segment 3 bases; nucleotides outside the gene matches: 1.

This clonotype was counted between two and nine times. V is TRBV6-2 or TRBV6-3 and J is TRBJ2-1; TRBD2 aligns across 12 bases. The CDR3 loop spans 14 amino acids. V was pared by 4 bases and J by 9 bases, with 4 bases of the junction left unmatched. The V gene's germline CDR1 is MNHEY and CDR2 SVGEGT. The CDR3 sequence is CASSLTSGSVEQFF. The CDR3 DNA follows: TGTGCCAGCAGTTTGACTAGCGGGAGCGTTGAGCAGTTCTTC.

This clonotype was observed at least ten times. The V gene is TRBV10-3, the J gene TRBJ2-3; TRBD1 is a possible D gene (5 bases). This CDR3 has 12 residues. Trimming shortened V by 6 bases and J by 2 bases, and 6 bases separated the two germline ends. In germline, CDR1 is ENHRY, CDR2 SYGVKD. CDR3 region: CAIRDNTDTQYF. CDR3 nucleotides: TGTGCCATCAGGGACAACACAGATACGCAGTATTTT.

This clonotype was counted between two and nine times. The chain joins TRBV9 to TRBJ1-3; 7 bases line up with TRBD1. The germline CDR1 and CDR2 sequences are SGDLS and YYNGEE. The V and J ends lost 3 bases and 0 bases, in that order; junction bases with no gene match: 6. The CDR3 is made up of 16 amino acids. CDR3 bases: TGTGCCAGCAGCGGGGAGGGGGCGAGCTCTGGAAACACCATATATTTT. Residues: CASSGEGASSGNTIYF.

This clonotype occurred many times. This sequence joins TRBV20-1 and TRBJ2-1; 14 positions agree with TRBD2. V was pared by 4 bases and J by 4 bases, with 12 bases of the junction left unmatched. Germline CDR1 DFQATT, CDR2 SNEGSKA (reference sequence). The CDR3 is 18 residues long. In DNA, the CDR3 is TGCAGTGCTACGGGACTAGCGGGGGCCTTTCAGACATACAATGAGCAGTTCTTC. This translates into CSATGLAGAFQTYNEQFF.

This clonotype was seen a handful of times. The genes are TRBV5-6 and TRBJ1-1; 9 bases align to TRBD1. The ends lost 3 bases at V and 4 bases at J; junction bases unmatched: 10. The CDR3 consists of 16 residues. CDR1 and CDR2 (germline): SGHDT, YYEEEE. CDR3 DNA: TGTGCCAGCAGCTCCCGGGACAGGGTATCCGGCACTGAAGCTTTCTTT. This encodes CASSSRDRVSGTEAFF.